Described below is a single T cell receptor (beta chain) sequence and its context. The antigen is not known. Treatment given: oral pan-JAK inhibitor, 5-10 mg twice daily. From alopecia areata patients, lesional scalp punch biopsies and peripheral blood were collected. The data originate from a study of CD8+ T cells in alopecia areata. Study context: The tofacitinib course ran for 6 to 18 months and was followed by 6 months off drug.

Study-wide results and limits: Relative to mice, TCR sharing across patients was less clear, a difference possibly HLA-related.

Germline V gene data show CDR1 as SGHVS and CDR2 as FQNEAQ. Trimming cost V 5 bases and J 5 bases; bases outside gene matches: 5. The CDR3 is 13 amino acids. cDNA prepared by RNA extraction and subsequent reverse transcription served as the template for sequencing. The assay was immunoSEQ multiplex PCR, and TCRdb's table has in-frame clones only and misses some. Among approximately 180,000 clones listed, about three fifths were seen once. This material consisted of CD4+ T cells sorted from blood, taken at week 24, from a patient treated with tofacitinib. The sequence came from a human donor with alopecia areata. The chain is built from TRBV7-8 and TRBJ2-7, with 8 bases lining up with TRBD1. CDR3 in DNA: TGTGCCAGCAGCCTAGACAGGGGCGACGAGCAGTACTTC. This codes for CASSLDRGDEQYF.